This TCR beta chain came from a study of OX40 agonist ivuxolimab in advanced cancers. The CDR3 extends over 15 amino acids. Per the germline V gene, CDR1 is SGHTA and CDR2 is FQGTGA. Trimming stripped 5 bases from V and 7 bases from J, with 18 bases between. Profiled with immunoSEQ multiplex PCR; TCRdb holds only in-frame clones, not every one. Seen here are about 19,000 clones, less than 90% observed once, and the top ten hold about 17%. The rearrangement joins TRBV7-3 to TRBJ2-1, with D maybe TRBD2 (5 bases). The sequencing here drew on CD4+ or CD8+ T cells sorted from blood, taken in a trial of the OX40 agonist ivuxolimab. The sequence was collected from an adult with an advanced solid tumor such as melanoma, head and neck, liver or kidney cancer. The CDR3 DNA sequence: TGTGCCAGCAGCCTTACGGGGTCTCCGGGGAATGAGCAGTTCTTC. This codes for CASSLTGSPGNEQFF. Full variable domain (outside the CDR3, taken from reference TRBV7-3 and TRBJ2-1): GAGVSQTPSNKVTEKGKYVELRCDPISGHTALYWYRQSLGQGPEFLIYFQGTGAADDSGLPNDRFFAVRPEGSVSTLKIQRTERGDSAVYLCASSLTGSPGNEQFFGPGTRLTVL.